This TCR beta chain is from a study of CD4+ T cells in melanoma. Overall study results and limits: Neoantigen-specific CD4+ T cells in melanoma reportedly had diverse differentiation states. A reported correlation linked neoantigen-specific CD4+ T cells to CD8+, macrophage and B cell function.

Libraries were prepared by immunoSEQ multiplex PCR; TCRdb keeps only in-frame clonotypes and omits some of them. This table has more than 13,000 clones, approximately 83% appearing once. As to this clone: Its antigen is currently unknown.

The CDR3 spans 13 residues. V lost 4 bases to trimming and J lost 7 bases, with 13 bases between them. Germline assignment: CDR1 WSHSY and CDR2 SAAADI. The receptor comes from a human donor with melanoma. The J gene is TRBJ1-2, the V gene TRBV10-2; perhaps TRBD1 as D (6 bases). Sequenced input: cells from a culture (not recorded whether cultured in vitro). CDR3 in amino acids: CASSGVTGSGYTF. CDR3 DNA: TGCGCCAGCAGTGGGGTTACAGGGAGTGGCTACACCTTC.